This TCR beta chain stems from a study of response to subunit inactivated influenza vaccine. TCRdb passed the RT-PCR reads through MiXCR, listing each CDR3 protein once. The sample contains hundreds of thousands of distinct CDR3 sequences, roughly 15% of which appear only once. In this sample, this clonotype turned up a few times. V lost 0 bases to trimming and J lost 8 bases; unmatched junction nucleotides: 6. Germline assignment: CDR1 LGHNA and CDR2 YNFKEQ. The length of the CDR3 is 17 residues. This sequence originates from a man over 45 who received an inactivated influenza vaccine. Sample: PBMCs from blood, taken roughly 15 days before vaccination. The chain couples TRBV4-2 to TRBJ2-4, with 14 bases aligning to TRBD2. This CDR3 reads CASSQDPGTSGSHIQYF. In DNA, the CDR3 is TGTGCCAGCAGCCAAGATCCAGGGACTAGCGGGAGTCACATTCAGTACTTC.